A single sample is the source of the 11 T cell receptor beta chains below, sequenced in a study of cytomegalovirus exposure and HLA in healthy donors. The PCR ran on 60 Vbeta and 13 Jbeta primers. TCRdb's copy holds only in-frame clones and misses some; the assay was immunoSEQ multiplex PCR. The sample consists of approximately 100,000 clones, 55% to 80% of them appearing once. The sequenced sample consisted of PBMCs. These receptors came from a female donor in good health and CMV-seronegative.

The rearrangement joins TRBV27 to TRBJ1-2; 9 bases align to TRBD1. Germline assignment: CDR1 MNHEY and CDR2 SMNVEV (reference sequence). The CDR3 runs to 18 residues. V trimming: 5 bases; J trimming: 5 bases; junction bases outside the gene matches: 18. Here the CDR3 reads CASSQLTGGAGALYGYTF. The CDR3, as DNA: TGTGCCAGCAGTCAACTTACAGGGGGCGCAGGGGCTCTATATGGCTACACCTTC.

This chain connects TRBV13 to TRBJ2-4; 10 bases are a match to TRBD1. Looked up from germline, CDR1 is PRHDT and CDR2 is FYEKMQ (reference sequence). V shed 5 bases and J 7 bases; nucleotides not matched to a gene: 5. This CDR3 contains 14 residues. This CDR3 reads CASSRQGAPNIQYF. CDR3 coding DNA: TGTGCCAGCAGCAGACAGGGGGCGCCGAACATTCAGTACTTC. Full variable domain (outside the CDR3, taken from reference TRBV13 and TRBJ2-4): AAGVIQSPRHLIKEKRETATLKCYPIPRHDTVYWYQQGPGQDPQFLISFYEKMQSDKGSIPDRFSAQQFSDYHSELNMSSLELGDSALYFCASSRQGAPNIQYFGAGTRLSVL.

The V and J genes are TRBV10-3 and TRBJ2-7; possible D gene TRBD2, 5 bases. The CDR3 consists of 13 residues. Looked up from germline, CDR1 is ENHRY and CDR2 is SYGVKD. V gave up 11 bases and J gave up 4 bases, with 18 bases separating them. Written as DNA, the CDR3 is TGTGCCTCCTGTGACGGGAACCCTTACGAGCAGTACTTC. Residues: CASCDGNPYEQYF.

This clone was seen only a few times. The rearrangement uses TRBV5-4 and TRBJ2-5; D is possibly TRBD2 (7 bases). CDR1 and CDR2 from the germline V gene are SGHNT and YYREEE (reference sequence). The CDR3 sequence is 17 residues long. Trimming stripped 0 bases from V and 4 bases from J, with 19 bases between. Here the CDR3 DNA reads TGTGCCAGCAGCTTGGGGGGGGGCAGGGCAGGGAGAGAGACCCAGTACTTC. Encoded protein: CASSLGGGRAGRETQYF.

CDR3 sequence: CATSANRGRRGYEQYF. The CDR3 DNA is TGTGCCACCAGCGCTAACAGGGGCCGACGGGGGTACGAGCAGTACTTC. The gene calls are TRBV15 and TRBJ2-7; tentatively, D is TRBD1 (7 bases). Trimming shortened V by 5 bases and J by 4 bases, and 21 bases separated the two germline ends. The CDR3 length is 16 residues. CDR1 LNHNV and CDR2 YYDKDF come from the germline V gene (reference sequence).

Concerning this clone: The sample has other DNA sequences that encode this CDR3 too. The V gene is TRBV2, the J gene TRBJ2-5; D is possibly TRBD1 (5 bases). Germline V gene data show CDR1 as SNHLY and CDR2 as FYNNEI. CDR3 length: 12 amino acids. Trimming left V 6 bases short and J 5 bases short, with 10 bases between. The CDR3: CASRGQQETQYF. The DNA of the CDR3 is TGTGCCAGCAGGGGGCAGCAGGAGACCCAGTACTTC.

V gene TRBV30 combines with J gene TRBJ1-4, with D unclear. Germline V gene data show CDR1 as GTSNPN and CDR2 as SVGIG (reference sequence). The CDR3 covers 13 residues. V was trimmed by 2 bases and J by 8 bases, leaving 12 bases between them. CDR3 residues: CAWSRVPVEKLFF. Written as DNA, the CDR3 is TGTGCCTGGAGTAGAGTACCCGTGGAAAAACTGTTTTTT. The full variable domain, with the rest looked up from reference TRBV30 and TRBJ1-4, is SQTIHQWPATLVQPVGSPLSLECTVEGTSNPNLYWYRQAAGRGLQLLFYSVGIGQISSEVPQNLSASRPQDRQFILSSKKLLLSDSGFYLCAWSRVPVEKLFFGSGTQLSVL.

CDR3 DNA sequence: TGCGCCAGCAGCCAAGAAGCGGGTTATCGCTACGAGCAGTACTTC. Its protein is CASSQEAGYRYEQYF. V gene TRBV4-1 combines with J gene TRBJ2-7; D is possibly TRBD2 (6 bases). V was pared by 0 bases and J by 3 bases, with 12 bases between. This CDR3 spans 15 amino acids. The germline gives CDR1 MGHRA, CDR2 YSYEKL.

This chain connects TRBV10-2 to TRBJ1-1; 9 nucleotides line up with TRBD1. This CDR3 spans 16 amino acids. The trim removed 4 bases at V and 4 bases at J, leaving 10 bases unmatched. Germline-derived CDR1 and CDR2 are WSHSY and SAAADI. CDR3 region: CASSGGTGWGITEAFF. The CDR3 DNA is TGCGCCAGCAGTGGCGGGACAGGGTGGGGTATCACTGAAGCTTTCTTT.

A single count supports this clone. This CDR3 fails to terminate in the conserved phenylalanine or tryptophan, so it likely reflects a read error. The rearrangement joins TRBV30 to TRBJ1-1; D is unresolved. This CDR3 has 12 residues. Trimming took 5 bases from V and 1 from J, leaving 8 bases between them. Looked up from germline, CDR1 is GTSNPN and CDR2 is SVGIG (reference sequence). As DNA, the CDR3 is TGTGCCTGGGCCGACGGGAACACTGAAGCTTTCTTG. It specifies CAWADGNTEAFL.

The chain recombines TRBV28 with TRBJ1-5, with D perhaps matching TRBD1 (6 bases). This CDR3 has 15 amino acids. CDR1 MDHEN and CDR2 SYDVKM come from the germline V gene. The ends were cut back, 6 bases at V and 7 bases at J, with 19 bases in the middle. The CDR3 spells CASSSGQIRAQPQHF. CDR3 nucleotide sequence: TGTGCCAGCAGCTCCGGACAGATTAGGGCCCAGCCCCAGCATTTT.